A selection of T cell receptor beta chains follows, all from one sample in a study of shared clonotypes between healthy human individuals. Repertoires were generated with immunoSEQ multiplex PCR, while TCRdb's copy carries only in-frame clones and drops some. The sample carries some 2.1 million clones, approximately 92% recorded once. What was sequenced was naive CD8+ T cells from PBMCs. The source is a man between 18 and 29 years old in good health. Some clones in this sample may be carry-over from other donors' samples. The CDR3 runs from the conserved cysteine through the conserved F or W. Each record gives: CDR3 DNA, CDR3 protein, clone size, J gene, D gene, V gene. A D gene is named only where the DNA matches it firmly. Expanded clones get a size class; other rows say once, few or many, or leave the size out.

CDR3 DNA: TGCGCCAGCAGCTTGACTAGCGGGAGTGGTGAGCAGTTCTTC
CDR3 protein: CASSLTSGSGEQFF
clone size: -
J gene: TRBJ2-1
D gene: TRBD2
V gene: TRBV5-1

CDR3 DNA: TGTGCCAGCAGCTGGGGTACTAGCGGGAGTATGCACGAGCAGTACTTC
CDR3 protein: CASSWGTSGSMHEQYF
clone size: -
J gene: TRBJ2-7
D gene: TRBD2
V gene: TRBV5-6

CDR3 DNA: TGCGCCAGCAGCCAAGAAAGGGAGACAGGGGGCGGGTGGGGACAGCCCCAGCATTTT
CDR3 protein: CASSQERETGGGWGQPQHF
clone size: -
J gene: TRBJ1-5
D gene: TRBD1
V gene: TRBV4-1

CDR3 DNA: TGTGCCAGCTATTACTCAGGGCGAGAAGCTTTCTTT
CDR3 protein: CASYYSGREAFF
clone size: -
J gene: TRBJ1-1
D gene: -
V gene: TRBV19

CDR3 DNA: TGTGCCTGGGGACCTGGAGCCCAAACTGAAGCTTTCTTT
CDR3 protein: CAWGPGAQTEAFF
clone size: -
J gene: TRBJ1-1
D gene: -
V gene: TRBV30

CDR3 DNA: TGTGCCAGTAGTATAGATCTGGAGAACACTGAAGCTTTCTTT
CDR3 protein: CASSIDLENTEAFF
clone size: few
J gene: TRBJ1-1
D gene: -
V gene: TRBV19

CDR3 DNA: TGCGCCAGCAGGGGACAGGGGGAGCAAGGCTACACCTTC
CDR3 protein: CASRGQGEQGYTF
clone size: -
J gene: TRBJ1-2
D gene: TRBD1
V gene: TRBV10-2

CDR3 DNA: TGCAGTGGGTTGAACACTGAAGCTTTCTTT
CDR3 protein: CSGLNTEAFF
clone size: few
J gene: TRBJ1-1
D gene: -
V gene: TRBV20-1

CDR3 DNA: TGTGCCAGTAGTATGGATCAGGGAAAGACCGGGGAGCTGTTTTTT
CDR3 protein: CASSMDQGKTGELFF
clone size: few
J gene: TRBJ2-2
D gene: -
V gene: TRBV19

CDR3 DNA: TGTGCCAGCAGCGAGGTGGGGGCCGGGGAGCTGTTTTTT
CDR3 protein: CASSEVGAGELFF
clone size: -
J gene: TRBJ2-2
D gene: -
V gene: TRBV9

CDR3 DNA: TGTGCCAGCAGTTACTCGGGCGCGCGTACCTACGAGCAGTACTTC
CDR3 protein: CASSYSGARTYEQYF
clone size: -
J gene: TRBJ2-7
D gene: -
V gene: TRBV6-5

CDR3 DNA: TGTGCCAGCAGTTACGACAGGGTCCCCTACAATGAGCAGTTCTTC
CDR3 protein: CASSYDRVPYNEQFF
clone size: once
J gene: TRBJ2-1
D gene: TRBD1
V gene: TRBV28

CDR3 DNA: TGTGCCAGCAGCCACCGACTAGCGGGAGCCCCAGATACGCAGTATTTT
CDR3 protein: CASSHRLAGAPDTQYF
clone size: -
J gene: TRBJ2-3
D gene: TRBD2
V gene: TRBV14

CDR3 DNA: TGTGCCACCAGCAGAGCACTAGTTGGGGATGAGCAGTTCTTC
CDR3 protein: CATSRALVGDEQFF
clone size: -
J gene: TRBJ2-1
D gene: -
V gene: TRBV15

CDR3 DNA: TGTGCCAGCAGCTTGGGCCCCGAGCTAACCTACGAGCAGTACTTC
CDR3 protein: CASSLGPELTYEQYF
clone size: -
J gene: TRBJ2-7
D gene: -
V gene: TRBV5-8

CDR3 DNA: TGTGCCAGCAGCCCCCCCGGACAGCTCTTATACACCATATATTTT
CDR3 protein: CASSPPGQLLYTIYF
clone size: -
J gene: TRBJ1-3
D gene: -
V gene: TRBV28

CDR3 DNA: TGCAGCGTTGAACTCGGGGGCACTGAAGCTTTCTTT
CDR3 protein: CSVELGGTEAFF
clone size: -
J gene: TRBJ1-1
D gene: -
V gene: TRBV29-1

CDR3 DNA: TGTGCCAGCAGCCAAGTTTCGGGGGGGTTTGCGGGAGATACGCAGTATTTT
CDR3 protein: CASSQVSGGFAGDTQYF
clone size: -
J gene: TRBJ2-3
D gene: TRBD2
V gene: TRBV4-2

CDR3 DNA: TGTGCCACCCGGGATGGCCGGGGCTACACCTTC
CDR3 protein: CATRDGRGYTF
clone size: -
J gene: TRBJ1-2
D gene: -
V gene: TRBV27

CDR3 DNA: TGTGCCAGCAGCTTATCCCGGGGACAGGGGGCCATCGGGGAGCTGTTTTTT
CDR3 protein: CASSLSRGQGAIGELFF
clone size: -
J gene: TRBJ2-2
D gene: TRBD1
V gene: TRBV11-2

CDR3 DNA: TGTGCCAGCAGAAGCCCGGGGGCGGTAGTTGGCTACACCTTC
CDR3 protein: CASRSPGAVVGYTF
clone size: -
J gene: TRBJ1-2
D gene: -
V gene: TRBV7-9

CDR3 DNA: TGCAGCGTTCGGGTTAACTATGGCTACACCTTC
CDR3 protein: CSVRVNYGYTF
clone size: once
J gene: TRBJ1-2
D gene: -
V gene: TRBV29-1

CDR3 DNA: TGTGCCAGCGGGAACAGGGCTCACACCTTC
CDR3 protein: CASGNRAHTF
clone size: -
J gene: TRBJ1-2
D gene: -
V gene: TRBV6-6

CDR3 DNA: TGTGCCAGCAGCTTATCCCGGGAGTGGGCTAATGAGCAGTTCTTC
CDR3 protein: CASSLSREWANEQFF
clone size: -
J gene: TRBJ2-1
D gene: -
V gene: TRBV11-2

CDR3 DNA: TGTGCCAGCAGCGACCGGGACAGGGACGAGCAGTACTTC
CDR3 protein: CASSDRDRDEQYF
clone size: -
J gene: TRBJ2-7
D gene: TRBD1
V gene: TRBV6-6

CDR3 DNA: TGTGCCAGCAGCAGTGGGGGTGGACCTGAAGCTTTCTTT
CDR3 protein: CASSSGGGPEAFF
clone size: -
J gene: TRBJ1-1
D gene: -
V gene: TRBV21-1

CDR3 DNA: TGTGCCAGTAGTATTGTGGGAAACAATCAGCCCCAGCATTTT
CDR3 protein: CASSIVGNNQPQHF
clone size: -
J gene: TRBJ1-5
D gene: -
V gene: TRBV19

CDR3 DNA: TGTGCCAGCAGCTCAAGGACAGGGGCACGCTATGGCTACACCTTC
CDR3 protein: CASSSRTGARYGYTF
clone size: -
J gene: TRBJ1-2
D gene: TRBD1
V gene: TRBV7-8

CDR3 DNA: TGTGCCTATAAACGGGCGGGGCTAGCCGGGGAGCTGTTTTTT
CDR3 protein: CAYKRAGLAGELFF
clone size: -
J gene: TRBJ2-2
D gene: -
V gene: TRBV7-8

CDR3 DNA: TGCAGCGTTGAAGATCGAGGGACTGGTGGGGTTCTGGGGGGTTTAGCTAACTATGGCTACACCTTC
CDR3 protein: CSVEDRGTGGVLGGLANYGYTF
clone size: -
J gene: TRBJ1-2
D gene: -
V gene: TRBV29-1

CDR3 DNA: TGTGCCTCAGAGGGCCTCTCCTACGAGCAGTACTTC
CDR3 protein: CASEGLSYEQYF
clone size: -
J gene: TRBJ2-7
D gene: -
V gene: TRBV28

CDR3 DNA: TGTGCCAGCAGTGAGACCAGGGGGCGCGCCGGGGAGCTGTTTTTT
CDR3 protein: CASSETRGRAGELFF
clone size: -
J gene: TRBJ2-2
D gene: TRBD1
V gene: TRBV6-1

CDR3 DNA: TGTGCCAGCTCACCCGCAGGGGGTCTAGATACGCAGTATTTT
CDR3 protein: CASSPAGGLDTQYF
clone size: once
J gene: TRBJ2-3
D gene: TRBD1
V gene: TRBV18

CDR3 DNA: TGTGCCAGCAGCTTCTCAACCGGGCCAATCTCCTACGAGCAGTACTTC
CDR3 protein: CASSFSTGPISYEQYF
clone size: -
J gene: TRBJ2-7
D gene: -
V gene: TRBV27

CDR3 DNA: TGTGCCTGGAGGTACGGAAGACAGGGGATCTACGAGCAGTACTTC
CDR3 protein: CAWRYGRQGIYEQYF
clone size: -
J gene: TRBJ2-7
D gene: TRBD1
V gene: TRBV30

CDR3 DNA: TGTGCCAGCAGCTTAGTAGGTCAGCCCATAAACACCGGGGAGCTGTTTTTT
CDR3 protein: CASSLVGQPINTGELFF
clone size: -
J gene: TRBJ2-2
D gene: -
V gene: TRBV7-9

CDR3 DNA: TGTGCCAGCAGCTTAGGGACTAGCGGGAGTGAGCAGTTCTTC
CDR3 protein: CASSLGTSGSEQFF
clone size: -
J gene: TRBJ2-1
D gene: TRBD2
V gene: TRBV7-9

CDR3 DNA: TGTGCCAGCAGCCAACGTCCGTACAATGAGCAGTTCTTC
CDR3 protein: CASSQRPYNEQFF
clone size: -
J gene: TRBJ2-1
D gene: -
V gene: TRBV14

CDR3 DNA: TGTGCCATCAGCGTCGGGACAGACGAAGCTTTCTTT
CDR3 protein: CAISVGTDEAFF
clone size: -
J gene: TRBJ1-1
D gene: TRBD1
V gene: TRBV10-3

CDR3 DNA: TGTGCCAGCAGTTTCGGGCCCAGCGGCGAGCAGTACTTC
CDR3 protein: CASSFGPSGEQYF
clone size: -
J gene: TRBJ2-7
D gene: -
V gene: TRBV27

CDR3 DNA: TGTGCCAGCAGACTCAGGGGAATGAACACTGAAGCTTTCTTT
CDR3 protein: CASRLRGMNTEAFF
clone size: -
J gene: TRBJ1-1
D gene: -
V gene: TRBV6-4

CDR3 DNA: TGTGCCAGCACCCAGGTGGGCTGGGTGGACGAGCAGTACTTC
CDR3 protein: CASTQVGWVDEQYF
clone size: few
J gene: TRBJ2-7
D gene: -
V gene: TRBV28

CDR3 DNA: TGTGCCAGCCCCCCCTCTCCTCGATACAATGAGCAGTTCTTC
CDR3 protein: CASPPSPRYNEQFF
clone size: -
J gene: TRBJ2-1
D gene: -
V gene: TRBV28

CDR3 DNA: TGTGCCAGCAGCAAGCGGGGACCGAACACCGGGGAGCTGTTTTTT
CDR3 protein: CASSKRGPNTGELFF
clone size: -
J gene: TRBJ2-2
D gene: TRBD2
V gene: TRBV27

CDR3 DNA: TGTGCCAGCAGTCCGCTAATCACGGCCGGGGAGCTGTTTTTT
CDR3 protein: CASSPLITAGELFF
clone size: -
J gene: TRBJ2-2
D gene: -
V gene: TRBV27

CDR3 DNA: TGTGCCATCAGTGAAGGCGGCAGCCCCCACGAGCAGTACTTC
CDR3 protein: CAISEGGSPHEQYF
clone size: -
J gene: TRBJ2-7
D gene: -
V gene: TRBV10-3

CDR3 DNA: TGTGCCACCTTCGGGACAGACATCTATGGCTACACCTTC
CDR3 protein: CATFGTDIYGYTF
clone size: -
J gene: TRBJ1-2
D gene: TRBD1
V gene: TRBV19

CDR3 DNA: TGTGCCTGGAGCCGCGTGGGGGTTTCGACAGATACGCAGTATTTT
CDR3 protein: CAWSRVGVSTDTQYF
clone size: -
J gene: TRBJ2-3
D gene: -
V gene: TRBV30